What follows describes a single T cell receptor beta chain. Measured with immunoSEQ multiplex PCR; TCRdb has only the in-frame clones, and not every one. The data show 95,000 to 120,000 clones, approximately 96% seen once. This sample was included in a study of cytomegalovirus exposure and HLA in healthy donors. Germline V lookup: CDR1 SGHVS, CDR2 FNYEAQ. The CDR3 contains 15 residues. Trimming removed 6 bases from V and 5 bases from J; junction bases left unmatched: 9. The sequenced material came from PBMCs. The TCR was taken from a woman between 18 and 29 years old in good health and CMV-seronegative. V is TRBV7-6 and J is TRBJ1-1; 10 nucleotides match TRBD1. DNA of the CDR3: TGTGCCAGCAGTTCGGCAGGGACAGGGGTAACTGAAGCTTTCTTT. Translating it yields CASSSAGTGVTEAFF.